These T cell receptor beta chains were read from a single sample in a study of cytomegalovirus exposure and HLA in healthy donors. Produced via immunoSEQ multiplex PCR; TCRdb's table is partial and in-frame only. The sample comprises under 150,000 clones, 81% of which are singletons, and about 0.74% rests with the top ten. Sample: PBMCs. Source of these receptors: a man aged 18 to 30 in good health and CMV-seronegative. CDR3s include the opening cysteine and the closing phenylalanine or tryptophan. D genes are given only for firm matches. Some rows have no size entry. The others give once, few or many, or a class for an expanded clone.

>TRBJ1-6|-|TRBV4-3|once
CASSPRTPGSNSPLHF
TGCGCCAGCAGCCCTAGGACTCCCGGATCTAATTCACCCCTCCACTTT
>TRBJ1-4|-|TRBV7-9|-
CASSTQTPGIREKLFF
TGTGCCAGCAGCACCCAAACCCCCGGGATTCGTGAAAAACTGTTTTTT
>TRBJ2-1|-|TRBV9|-
CASSAGATLYNEQFF
TGTGCCAGCAGCGCAGGGGCCACCCTGTACAATGAGCAGTTCTTC
>TRBJ1-2|-|TRBV5-1|-
CASSLNPGVDGYTF
TGCGCCAGCAGCTTGAATCCGGGGGTTGATGGCTACACCTTC
>TRBJ2-7|TRBD2|TRBV7-2|-
CASSLGSGGASYEQYF
TGTGCCAGCAGCTTAGGGTCGGGGGGGGCATCCTACGAGCAGTACTTC
>TRBJ1-3|-|TRBV30|-
CAWSGAGDFSGNTIYF
TGTGCCTGGAGTGGGGCGGGAGACTTCTCTGGAAACACCATATATTTT
>TRBJ2-7|TRBD2|TRBV27|-
CASSSGLANSYEQYF
TGTGCCAGCAGCTCGGGACTAGCGAACTCCTACGAGCAGTACTTC
>TRBJ2-7|-|TRBV5-6|-
CASSLQGISYEQYF
TGTGCCAGCAGCTTGCAGGGTATATCCTACGAGCAGTACTTC
>TRBJ1-5|-|TRBV28|-
CASSTNGQGLLVLPQHF
TGTGCCAGCAGTACAAACGGACAAGGGCTATTAGTTCTGCCCCAGCATTTT
>TRBJ2-5|-|TRBV5-6|-
CASSLGFRYQETQYF
TGTGCCAGCAGCTTGGGGTTTCGGTACCAAGAGACCCAGTACTTC
>TRBJ1-1|-|TRBV10-1|-
CASTGLRAFF
TGCGCCAGCACAGGGCTGCGGGCTTTCTTT
>TRBJ2-7|TRBD1|TRBV27|-
CASSRGQLYEQYF
TGTGCCAGCAGTAGGGGACAGTTGTACGAGCAGTACTTC
>TRBJ2-1|TRBD2|TRBV9|-
CASSVSTGLAIPNEQFF
TGTGCCAGCAGCGTCTCAACGGGACTAGCTATCCCCAATGAGCAGTTCTTC
>TRBJ1-1|TRBD1|TRBV4-2|-
CASSREQGANTEAFF
TGTGCCAGCAGCCGAGAACAGGGGGCGAACACTGAAGCTTTCTTT
>TRBJ2-1|TRBD1|TRBV6-5|-
CASSYDRDYNEQFF
TGTGCCAGCAGTTATGACAGGGACTACAATGAGCAGTTCTTC
>TRBJ1-4|TRBD1|TRBV4-1|few
CASSPVEGAGEKLFF
TGCGCCAGCAGCCCGGTCGAGGGGGCAGGTGAAAAACTGTTTTTT
>TRBJ2-1|-|TRBV9|-
CASSDGQSSYNEQFF
TGTGCCAGCAGTGACGGACAGAGCTCCTACAATGAGCAGTTCTTC
>TRBJ2-2|TRBD1|TRBV18|-
CASSRGQTGLNTGELFF
TGTGCCAGCTCACGCGGTCAGACAGGGCTGAACACCGGGGAGCTGTTTTTT
>TRBJ1-2|-|TRBV7-9|-
CASSLVQSSNYGYTF
TGTGCCAGCAGCTTAGTACAGTCTTCTAACTATGGCTACACCTTC
>TRBJ1-5|TRBD1|TRBV5-1|-
CASSLGTGSNQPQHF
TGCGCCAGCAGCTTAGGGACAGGCTCCAATCAGCCCCAGCATTTT
>TRBJ1-5|-|TRBV30|-
CAWSPTGLNQPQHF
TGTGCCTGGAGTCCGACAGGCCTAAATCAGCCCCAGCATTTT
>TRBJ1-1|-|TRBV11-2|-
CASSLSQGATEAFF
TGTGCCAGCAGCTTATCGCAAGGGGCCACTGAAGCTTTCTTT
>TRBJ2-3|-|TRBV15|once
CATSRDLADTQYF
TGTGCCACCAGCAGAGATCTAGCAGATACGCAGTATTTT
>TRBJ1-2|-|TRBV10-3|-
CAISDLGGANYGYTF
TGTGCCATCAGTGACCTGGGGGGAGCTAACTATGGCTACACCTTC
>TRBJ1-2|-|TRBV12-5|once
CASGLSTNYGYTF
TGTGCTAGTGGTTTAAGTACAAACTATGGCTACACCTTC
>TRBJ1-2|-|TRBV30|-
CAWSKGNYGYTF
TGTGCCTGGAGTAAGGGGAACTATGGCTACACCTTC
>TRBJ2-1|TRBD2|TRBV9|-
CASSVGLASYNEQFF
TGTGCCAGCAGCGTAGGACTAGCGAGTTACAATGAGCAGTTCTTC
>TRBJ1-2|-|TRBV29-1|-
CSGGGMNYGYTF
TGCAGCGGGGGCGGGATGAACTATGGCTACACCTTC
>TRBJ1-1|TRBD1|TRBV7-9|once
CASSFTGTGGNTEAFF
TGTGCCAGCAGTTTTACCGGGACAGGGGGAAACACTGAAGCTTTCTTT
>TRBJ2-1|TRBD1|TRBV10-3|-
CAITGTDYNEQFF
TGTGCCATTACCGGGACAGATTACAATGAGCAGTTCTTC
>TRBJ2-1|-|TRBV10-1|-
CASRGVFNEQFF
TGCGCCAGCAGAGGAGTATTCAATGAGCAGTTCTTC
>TRBJ1-3|-|TRBV7-9|-
CASSFLGTMENTIYF
TGTGCCAGCAGCTTTCTCGGCACAATGGAGAACACCATATATTTT
>TRBJ1-1|-|TRBV5-6|-
CASSLARPLGNTEAFF
TGTGCCAGCAGCTTGGCCAGGCCCCTGGGGAACACTGAAGCTTTCTTT
>TRBJ2-1|-|TRBV7-9|once
CASSLDGPSLGEQFF
TGTGCCAGCAGCTTAGATGGGCCAAGCCTGGGTGAGCAGTTCTTC
>TRBJ1-1|TRBD1|TRBV7-2|-
CASSLDRGSWTEAFF
TGTGCCAGCAGCTTAGACAGGGGGAGTTGGACTGAAGCTTTCTTT
>TRBJ1-1|TRBD1|TRBV15|once
CATSRSTGGNTEAFF
TGTGCCACCAGCAGATCGACAGGGGGGAACACTGAAGCTTTCTTT
>TRBJ1-1|-|TRBV13|-
CASSLGRGGFGAFF
TGTGCCAGCAGCTTAGGAAGGGGGGGTTTCGGGGCTTTCTTT
>TRBJ1-2|TRBD1|TRBV28|-
CASSLPGTGTSFWGYTF
TGTGCCAGCAGTTTACCCGGGACAGGGACTTCATTTTGGGGCTACACCTTC
>TRBJ1-6|-|TRBV25-1|-
CASSAPQVTPLHF
TGTGCCAGCAGTGCACCCCAGGTGACACCCCTCCACTTT
>TRBJ1-1|-|TRBV5-1|-
CASSAASGGNTEAFF
TGCGCCAGCAGCGCCGCCTCCGGCGGGAACACTGAAGCTTTCTTT
>TRBJ2-7|TRBD1|TRBV9|-
CASSPNDRGYEQYF
TGTGCCAGCAGCCCCAACGACAGGGGGTACGAGCAGTACTTC
>TRBJ1-2|TRBD1|TRBV13|few
CASSLEGTGTGSNYGYTF
TGTGCCAGCAGCTTAGAGGGAACCGGGACAGGGAGTAACTATGGCTACACCTTC
>TRBJ1-1|-|TRBV28|-
CASRDSWSTEAFF
TGTGCCAGCCGGGACTCCTGGAGCACTGAAGCTTTCTTT
>TRBJ2-1|-|TRBV2|-
CASSRSSYNEQFF
TGTGCCAGCAGTCGTAGCTCCTACAATGAGCAGTTCTTC
>TRBJ1-2|-|TRBV2|-
CASIQQAGYGYTF
TGTGCCAGCATTCAACAGGCGGGGTATGGCTACACCTTC
>TRBJ2-7|TRBD1|TRBV6-5|-
CASRGQTYEQYF
TGTGCCAGTAGGGGACAGACCTACGAGCAGTACTTC
>TRBJ2-6|-|TRBV6-1|-
CASSEPLFRGSSGANVLTF
TGTGCCAGCAGTGAGCCCCTTTTTAGGGGGAGCTCTGGGGCCAACGTCCTGACTTTC
>TRBJ2-1|TRBD2|TRBV6-4|few
CASSDASGDYNEQFF
TGTGCCAGCAGTGACGCTAGCGGGGACTACAATGAGCAGTTCTTC
>TRBJ1-4|-|TRBV4-2|-
CASSQDAQGEKLFF
TGTGCCAGCAGCCAAGATGCGCAGGGAGAAAAACTGTTTTTT
>TRBJ2-2|TRBD1|TRBV5-4|-
CASSSLRGTGTDTGELFF
TGTGCCAGCAGTTCATTACGAGGGACAGGGACGGACACCGGGGAGCTGTTTTTT
>TRBJ1-5|TRBD1|TRBV5-5|-
CASSPGQRELNQPQHF
TGTGCCAGCAGCCCGGGACAGAGGGAATTGAATCAGCCCCAGCATTTT